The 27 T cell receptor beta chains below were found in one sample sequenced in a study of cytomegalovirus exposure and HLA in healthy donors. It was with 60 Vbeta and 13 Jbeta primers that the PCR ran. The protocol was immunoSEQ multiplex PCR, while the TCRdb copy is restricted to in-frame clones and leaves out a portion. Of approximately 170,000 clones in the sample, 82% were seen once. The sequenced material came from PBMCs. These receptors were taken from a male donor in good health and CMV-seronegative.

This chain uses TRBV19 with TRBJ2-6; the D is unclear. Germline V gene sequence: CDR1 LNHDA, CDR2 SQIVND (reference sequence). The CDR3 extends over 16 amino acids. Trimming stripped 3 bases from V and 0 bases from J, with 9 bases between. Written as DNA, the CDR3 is TGTGCCAGTAGTATTCTTGTCTCCTCTGGGGCCAACGTCCTGACTTTC. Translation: CASSILVSSGANVLTF.

In DNA, the CDR3 is TGTGCCAGCAGACCCCCGACAGGGTTTGGCTACACCTTC. It yields the protein CASRPPTGFGYTF. This chain uses TRBV2 with TRBJ1-2; 7 bases align to TRBD1. This CDR3 comprises 13 residues. Germline loops: CDR1 SNHLY, CDR2 FYNNEI. V lost 6 bases, J lost 7 bases, and 8 bases stayed unmatched. Variable domain in full (rest from reference TRBV2 and TRBJ1-2): EPEVTQTPSHQVTQMGQEVILRCVPISNHLYFYWYRQILGQKVEFLVSFYNNEISEKSEIFDDQFSVERPDGSNFTLKIRSTKLEDSAMYFCASRPPTGFGYTFGSGTRLTVV.

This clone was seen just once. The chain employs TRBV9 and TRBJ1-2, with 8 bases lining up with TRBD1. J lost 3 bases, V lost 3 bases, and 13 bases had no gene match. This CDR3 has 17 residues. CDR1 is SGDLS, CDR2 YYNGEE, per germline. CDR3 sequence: CASSATWDRLPYYGYTF. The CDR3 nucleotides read TGTGCCAGCAGCGCAACTTGGGACAGGCTCCCTTACTATGGCTACACCTTC.

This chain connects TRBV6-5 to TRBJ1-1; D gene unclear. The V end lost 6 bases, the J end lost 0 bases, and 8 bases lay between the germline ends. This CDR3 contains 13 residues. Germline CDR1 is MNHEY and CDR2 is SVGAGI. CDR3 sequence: CASRQWMNTEAFF. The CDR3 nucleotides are TGTGCCAGCAGACAGTGGATGAACACTGAAGCTTTCTTT.

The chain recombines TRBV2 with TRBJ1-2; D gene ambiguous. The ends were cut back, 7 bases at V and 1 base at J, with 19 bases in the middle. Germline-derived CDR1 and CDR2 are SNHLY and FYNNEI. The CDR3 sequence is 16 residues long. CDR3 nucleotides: TGTGCCAGCAATTTGGGTTTCCTAGGAGATAACTATGGCTACACCTTC. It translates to CASNLGFLGDNYGYTF.

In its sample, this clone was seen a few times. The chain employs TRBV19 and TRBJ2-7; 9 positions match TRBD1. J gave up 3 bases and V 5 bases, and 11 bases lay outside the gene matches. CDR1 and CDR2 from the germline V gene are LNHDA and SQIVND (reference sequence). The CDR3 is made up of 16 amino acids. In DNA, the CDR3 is TGTGCCAGTAGTCCCAACTTGGGACAGGGCAACTACGAGCAGTACTTC. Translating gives CASSPNLGQGNYEQYF.

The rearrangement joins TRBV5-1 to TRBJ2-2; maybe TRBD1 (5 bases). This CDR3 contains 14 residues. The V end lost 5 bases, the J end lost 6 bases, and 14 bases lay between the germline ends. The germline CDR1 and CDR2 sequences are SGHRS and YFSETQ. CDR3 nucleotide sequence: TGCGCCAGCAGTCCCGATGGGGCCCCCGGGGAGCTGTTTTTT. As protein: CASSPDGAPGELFF.

Here the CDR3 DNA reads TGCGCCAGCAGACAGGGACAGGGGGTCGGTGAAGCTTTCTTT. Protein sequence: CASRQGQGVGEAFF. V usage is TRBV4-1 and J usage is TRBJ1-1; TRBD1 aligns across 11 bases. The V and J ends lost 6 bases and 7 bases, in that order; junction bases with no gene match: 7. CDR3 length equals 14 residues. The germline CDR1 and CDR2 sequences are MGHRA and YSYEKL.

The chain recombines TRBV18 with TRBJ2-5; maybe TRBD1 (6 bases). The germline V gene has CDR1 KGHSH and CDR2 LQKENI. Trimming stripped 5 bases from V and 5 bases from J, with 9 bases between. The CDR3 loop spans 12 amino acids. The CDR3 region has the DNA TGTGCCAGCTCATCTGACAGGGAGACCCAGTACTTC. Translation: CASSSDRETQYF.

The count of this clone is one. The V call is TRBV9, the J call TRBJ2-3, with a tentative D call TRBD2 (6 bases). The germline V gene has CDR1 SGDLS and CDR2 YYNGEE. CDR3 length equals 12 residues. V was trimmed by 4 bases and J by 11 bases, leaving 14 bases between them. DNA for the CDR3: TGTGCCAGCAGCCTCGGCGGGCGGGAGCAGTATTTT. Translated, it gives CASSLGGREQYF.

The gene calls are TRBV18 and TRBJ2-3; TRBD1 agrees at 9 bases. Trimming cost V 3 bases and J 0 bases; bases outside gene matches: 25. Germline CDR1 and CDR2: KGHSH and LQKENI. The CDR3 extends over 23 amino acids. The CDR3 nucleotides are TGTGCCAGCTCACCGCCGATTACCCCGGGACAGGGCCCAAGCGGGTCTAGCACAGATACGCAGTATTTT. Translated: CASSPPITPGQGPSGSSTDTQYF.

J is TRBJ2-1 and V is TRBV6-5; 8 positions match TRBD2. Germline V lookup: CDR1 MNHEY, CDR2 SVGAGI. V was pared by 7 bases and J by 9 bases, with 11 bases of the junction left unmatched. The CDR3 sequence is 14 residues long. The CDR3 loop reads CASNPGLGSAEQFF. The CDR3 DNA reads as TGTGCCAGCAACCCGGGACTAGGATCGGCTGAGCAGTTCTTC.

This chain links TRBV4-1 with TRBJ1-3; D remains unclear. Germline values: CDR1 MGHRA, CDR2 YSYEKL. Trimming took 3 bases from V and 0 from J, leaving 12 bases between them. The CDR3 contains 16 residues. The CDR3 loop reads CASSQARESSGNTIYF. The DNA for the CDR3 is TGCGCCAGCAGCCAGGCGAGGGAGAGCTCTGGAAACACCATATATTTT.

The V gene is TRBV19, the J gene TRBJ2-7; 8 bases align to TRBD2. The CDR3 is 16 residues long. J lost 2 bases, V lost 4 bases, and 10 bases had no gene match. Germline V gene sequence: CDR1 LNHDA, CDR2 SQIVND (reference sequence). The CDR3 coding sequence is TGTGCCAGTAGTACTCCCCGGGGGGGAAATCCCTACGAGCAGTACTTC. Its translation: CASSTPRGGNPYEQYF.

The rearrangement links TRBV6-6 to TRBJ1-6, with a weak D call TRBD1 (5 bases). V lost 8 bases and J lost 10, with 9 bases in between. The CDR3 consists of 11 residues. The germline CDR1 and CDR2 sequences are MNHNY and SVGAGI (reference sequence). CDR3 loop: CASAAGSPLHF. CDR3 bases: TGTGCCAGCGCGGCAGGGTCACCCCTCCACTTT.

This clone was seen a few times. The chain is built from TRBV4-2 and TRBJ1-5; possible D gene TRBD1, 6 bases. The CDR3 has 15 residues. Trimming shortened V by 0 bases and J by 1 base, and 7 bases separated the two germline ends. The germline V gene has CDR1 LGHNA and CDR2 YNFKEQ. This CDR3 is CASSQERGSNQPQHF. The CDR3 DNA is TGTGCCAGCAGCCAAGAGAGGGGGAGCAATCAGCCCCAGCATTTT.

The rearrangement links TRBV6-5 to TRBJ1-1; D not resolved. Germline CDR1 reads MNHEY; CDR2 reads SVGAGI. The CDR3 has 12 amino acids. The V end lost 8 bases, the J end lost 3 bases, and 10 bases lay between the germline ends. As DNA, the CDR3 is TGTGCCAGCGGTTCCGAGTACACTGAAGCTTTCTTT. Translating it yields CASGSEYTEAFF.

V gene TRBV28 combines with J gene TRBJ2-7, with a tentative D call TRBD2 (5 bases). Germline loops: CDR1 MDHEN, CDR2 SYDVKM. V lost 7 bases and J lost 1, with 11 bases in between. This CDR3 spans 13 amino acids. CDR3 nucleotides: TGTGCCAGCACCCAAGCGGATTCCTACGAGCAGTACTTC. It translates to CASTQADSYEQYF.

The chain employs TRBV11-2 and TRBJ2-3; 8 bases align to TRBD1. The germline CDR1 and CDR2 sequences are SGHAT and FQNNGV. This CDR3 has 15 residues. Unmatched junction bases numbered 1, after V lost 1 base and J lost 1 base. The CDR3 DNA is TGTGCCAGCAGCTTAGCGGGACAGGGCACAGATACGCAGTATTTT. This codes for CASSLAGQGTDTQYF.

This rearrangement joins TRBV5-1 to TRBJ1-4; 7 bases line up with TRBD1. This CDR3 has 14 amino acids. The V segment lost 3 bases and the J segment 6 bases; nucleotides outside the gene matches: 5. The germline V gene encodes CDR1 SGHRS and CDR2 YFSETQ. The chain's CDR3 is CASSSTTGDEKLFF. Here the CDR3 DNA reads TGCGCCAGCAGCTCGACCACAGGGGATGAAAAACTGTTTTTT.

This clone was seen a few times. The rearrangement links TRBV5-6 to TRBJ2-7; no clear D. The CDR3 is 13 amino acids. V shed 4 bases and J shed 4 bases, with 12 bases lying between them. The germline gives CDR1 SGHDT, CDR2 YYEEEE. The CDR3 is CASSPEYSYEQYF. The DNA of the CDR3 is TGTGCCAGCAGCCCCGAATACAGTTACGAGCAGTACTTC.

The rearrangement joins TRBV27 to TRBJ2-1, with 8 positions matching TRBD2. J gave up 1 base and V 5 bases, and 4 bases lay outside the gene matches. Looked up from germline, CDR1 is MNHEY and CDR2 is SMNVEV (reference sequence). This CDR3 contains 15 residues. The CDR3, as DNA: TGTGCCAGCAGTCTGAGCGGGGGTTCCTACAATGAGCAGTTCTTC. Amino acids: CASSLSGGSYNEQFF.

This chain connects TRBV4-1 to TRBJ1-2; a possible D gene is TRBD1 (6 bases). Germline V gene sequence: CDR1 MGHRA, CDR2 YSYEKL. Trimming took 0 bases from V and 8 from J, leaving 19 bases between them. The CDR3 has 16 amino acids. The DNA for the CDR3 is TGCGCCAGCAGCCAAGAACGAAGAACAGGGCGGCACGGCTACACCTTC. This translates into CASSQERRTGRHGYTF.

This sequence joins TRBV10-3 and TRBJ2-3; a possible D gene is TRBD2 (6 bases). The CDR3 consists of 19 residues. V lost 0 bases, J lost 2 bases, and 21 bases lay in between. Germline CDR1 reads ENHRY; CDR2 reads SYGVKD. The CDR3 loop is CAISESSSPGLAITDTQYF. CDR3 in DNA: TGTGCCATCAGTGAGTCGTCGTCCCCTGGGCTAGCGATCACAGATACGCAGTATTTT.

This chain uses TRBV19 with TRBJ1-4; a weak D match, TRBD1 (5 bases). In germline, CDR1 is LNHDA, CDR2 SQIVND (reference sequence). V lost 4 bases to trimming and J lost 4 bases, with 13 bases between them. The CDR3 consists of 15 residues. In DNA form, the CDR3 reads TGTGCCAGTAGTACCCTGACAGACAGTAATGAAAAACTGTTTTTT. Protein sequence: CASSTLTDSNEKLFF.

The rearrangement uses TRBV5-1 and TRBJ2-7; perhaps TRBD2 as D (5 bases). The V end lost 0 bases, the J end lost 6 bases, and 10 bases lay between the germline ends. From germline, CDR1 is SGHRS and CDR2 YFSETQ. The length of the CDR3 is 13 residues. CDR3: CASSLATRVEQYF. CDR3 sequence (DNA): TGCGCCAGCAGCTTGGCCACGCGGGTCGAGCAGTACTTC.

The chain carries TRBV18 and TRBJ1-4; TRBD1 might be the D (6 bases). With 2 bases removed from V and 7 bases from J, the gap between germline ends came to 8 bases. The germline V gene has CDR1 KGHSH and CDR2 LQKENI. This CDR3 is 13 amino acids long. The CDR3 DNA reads TGTGCCAGCTCACCAAGGACAGCTGAAAAACTGTTTTTT. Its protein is CASSPRTAEKLFF.